Reported below is one T cell receptor beta chain. The antigen remains unidentified. This entry belongs to a study of cytomegalovirus exposure and HLA in healthy donors. General study points: V- and J-gene trimming in TCR beta was tied to a missense DCLRE1C variant by an analysis performed later.

The PCR employed 60 Vbeta primers together with 13 Jbeta primers. Per the original data handling: About 88 million unique TCR beta chains, some 10 million of them shared, were counted by a later analysis. The assay was immunoSEQ multiplex PCR, and TCRdb's table has in-frame clones only and misses some. The DNA gave D and trimming, while V, J and clone size come from that table. In the table there are 100,000 to 150,000 clones, 65% to 90% of which are singletons. The V and J ends lost 3 bases and 3 bases respectively, with 14 bases between them. The CDR3 length is 15 residues. Germline-derived CDR1 and CDR2 are MGHRA and YSYEKL.

The chain uses TRBV4-1 and TRBJ1-1, with D possibly matching TRBD1 (6 bases). Sequencing was performed on PBMCs. This receptor was obtained from a man between 25 and 39 years old in good health and CMV-seronegative. The CDR3 sequence: CASSQPGGRDTEAFF. The CDR3 nucleotides are TGCGCCAGCAGCCAGCCGGGGGGGCGAGACACTGAAGCTTTCTTT.